One and the same sample provided the 3 T cell receptor beta chains below, sequenced in a study of T cell repertoires in cytomegalovirus infection. These receptors' antigens are unknown. Each CDR3 protein gets one entry after TCRdb re-called the reads with MiXCR. The sample consists of approximately 1,000,000 distinct CDR3 sequences, approximately 31% of them appearing once. The specimen comprised cultured CD8+ T cells from PBMCs, sampled from culture after CMV antigen stimulation. The receptors here all came from a human donor in good health (CMV status not recorded). Some clones in this sample may be carry-over from other donors' samples.

The V call is TRBV7-6, the J call TRBJ1-4, with unresolved D. Germline V gene sequence: CDR1 SGHVS, CDR2 FNYEAQ. This CDR3 contains 12 residues. V was trimmed by 11 bases and J by 4 bases, leaving 11 bases between them. The CDR3 here is CAAGPSNEKLFF. DNA of the CDR3: TGTGCCGCTGGACCGAGTAATGAAAAACTGTTTTTT.

Only a few counts were recorded for this clonotype. This sequence joins TRBV28 and TRBJ2-5; 7 nucleotides align to TRBD1. V shed 3 bases and J 0 bases; nucleotides not matched to a gene: 7. Germline CDR1 MDHEN, CDR2 SYDVKM. The CDR3 sequence is 16 residues long. This chain's CDR3 is CASSFPDRRYQETQYF. CDR3 bases: TGTGCCAGCAGTTTCCCGGACAGGAGGTACCAAGAGACCCAGTACTTC.

CDR3 protein: CASSPGTSGRLQETQYF. The CDR3 DNA sequence: TGTGCCAGCAGCCCGGGGACTAGCGGGCGATTACAAGAGACCCAGTACTTC. The gene calls are TRBV5-4 and TRBJ2-5; 12 bases are a match to TRBD2. Germline CDR1 reads SGHNT; CDR2 reads YYREEE (reference sequence). The CDR3 runs 17 residues. V was pared by 4 bases and J by 2 bases, with 9 bases of the junction left unmatched. The whole variable domain, filled in from reference TRBV5-4 and TRBJ2-5, reads ETGVTQSPTHLIKTRGQQVTLRCSSQSGHNTVSWYQQALGQGPQFIFQYYREEENGRGNFPPRFSGLQFPNYSSELNVNALELDDSALYLCASSPGTSGRLQETQYFGPGTRLLVL.